Shown below are 4 T cell receptor beta chains from a single sample sequenced in a study of cytomegalovirus exposure and HLA in healthy donors. It was with 60 Vbeta and 13 Jbeta primers that the PCR ran. Some clones are missing from TCRdb's copy, which holds only in-frame ones; the method was immunoSEQ multiplex PCR. The sample lists around 80,000 clones, approximately 74% occurring once. Specimen: PBMCs. These receptors all come from a man aged 35-49 years in good health and CMV-seropositive.

J is TRBJ2-5 and V is TRBV2; 8 bases agree with TRBD1. The CDR3 has 15 amino acids. Germline V gene lookup returns CDR1 SNHLY and CDR2 FYNNEI. The junction had 4 bases not matched to a gene; V was cut back by 2 bases and J by 2 bases. The CDR3 is CASSERDRNQETQYF. The DNA for the CDR3 is TGTGCCAGCAGTGAACGGGACAGGAATCAAGAGACCCAGTACTTC.

The rearrangement links TRBV13 to TRBJ2-1, with 8 bases identical to TRBD2. CDR3 size: 17 residues. After removal of 4 bases from V and 2 bases from J, the junction contained 10 bases not matched to a gene. The germline V gene has CDR1 PRHDT and CDR2 FYEKMQ (reference sequence). The CDR3 reads CASSSPSGSETYNEQFF. The CDR3 DNA sequence: TGTGCCAGCAGCTCACCCAGCGGGAGCGAAACCTACAATGAGCAGTTCTTC. The variable domain in full, completed from reference TRBV13 and TRBJ2-1, reads AAGVIQSPRHLIKEKRETATLKCYPIPRHDTVYWYQQGPGQDPQFLISFYEKMQSDKGSIPDRFSAQQFSDYHSELNMSSLELGDSALYFCASSSPSGSETYNEQFFGPGTRLTVL.

This clone occurred many times. The J gene is TRBJ1-1, the V gene TRBV7-9, with no clear D. Trimming stripped 6 bases from V and 6 bases from J, with 17 bases between. Germline assignment: CDR1 SEHNR and CDR2 FQNEAQ (reference sequence). The CDR3 is made up of 14 amino acids. CDR3 sequence reads: CASRRADSNPEAFF. CDR3 DNA: TGTGCCAGCAGGCGCGCCGATTCAAACCCTGAAGCTTTCTTT.

In regard to this clone: The same CDR3 arises from other DNA sequences in this sample as well. DNA for the CDR3: TGTGCCAGTAGTATTTTTCAGGGGGGCGAGCAGTACTTC. It encodes CASSIFQGGEQYF. The rearrangement links TRBV19 to TRBJ2-7; weak D call: TRBD1 (7 bases). Germline lookup yields CDR1 LNHDA and CDR2 SQIVND (reference sequence). The CDR3 extends over 13 amino acids. The germline V and J ends were trimmed by 3 bases and 6 bases, with 12 bases remaining between them.